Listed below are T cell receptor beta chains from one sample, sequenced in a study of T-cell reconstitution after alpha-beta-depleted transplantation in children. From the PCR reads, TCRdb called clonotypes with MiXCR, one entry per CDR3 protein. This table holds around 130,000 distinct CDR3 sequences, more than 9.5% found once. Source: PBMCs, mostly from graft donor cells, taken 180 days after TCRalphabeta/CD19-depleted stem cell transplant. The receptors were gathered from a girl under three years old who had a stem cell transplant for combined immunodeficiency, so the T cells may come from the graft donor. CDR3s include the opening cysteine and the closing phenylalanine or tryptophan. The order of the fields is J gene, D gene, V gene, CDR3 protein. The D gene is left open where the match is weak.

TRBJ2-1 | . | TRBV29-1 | CSIFEGHNEQFF
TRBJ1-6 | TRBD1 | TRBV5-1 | CASSLSGQGPLESPLHF
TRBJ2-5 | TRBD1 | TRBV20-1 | CSATRTGVVKTQYF
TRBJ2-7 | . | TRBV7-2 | CASSLSAFYEQYF
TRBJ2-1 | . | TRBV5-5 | CASSLATGFYNEQFF
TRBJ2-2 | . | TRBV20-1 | CSASGGLNTGELFF
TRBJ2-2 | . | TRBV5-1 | CASSLGAVNTGELFF
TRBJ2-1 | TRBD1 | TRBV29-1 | CSHITGGPWNEQFF
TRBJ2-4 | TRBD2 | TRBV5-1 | CASSLVWREAAKNIQYF
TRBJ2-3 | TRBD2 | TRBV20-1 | CSARLRRGLAGVTDTQYF
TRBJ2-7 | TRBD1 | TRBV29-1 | CSGRQGRDEQYF
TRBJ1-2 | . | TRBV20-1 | CSALTGRDGYTF
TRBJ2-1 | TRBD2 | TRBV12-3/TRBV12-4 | CASSPTGTSGGEQFF
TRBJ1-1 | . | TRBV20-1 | CSIYSGLLNTEAFF
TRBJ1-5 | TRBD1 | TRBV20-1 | CSARDTGVKEAQHF
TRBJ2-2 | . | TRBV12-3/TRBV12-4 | CASSLSRGTGELFF
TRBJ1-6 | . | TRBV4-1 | CASSQEAGPYNSPLHF
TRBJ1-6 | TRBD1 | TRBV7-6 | CATRQGANHSPLHF
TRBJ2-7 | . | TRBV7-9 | CASSLELGYEQYF
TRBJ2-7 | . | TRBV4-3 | CASSQAPGTHYYEQYF
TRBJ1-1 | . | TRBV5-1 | CASSSQGVAEAFF
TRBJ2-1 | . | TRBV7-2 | CASSRQPHSYNEQFF
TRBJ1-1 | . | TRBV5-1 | CASSPGFQASHTEAFF
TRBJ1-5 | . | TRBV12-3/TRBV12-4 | CASSFTFVNQPQHF
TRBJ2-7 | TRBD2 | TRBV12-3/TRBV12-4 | CASSPGLAGGAEQYF
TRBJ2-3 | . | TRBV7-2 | CASSLQQGLTDTQYF
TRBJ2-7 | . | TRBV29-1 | CSVDPGGSGYEQYF